A selection of T cell receptor beta chains follows, all from one sample in a study of cytomegalovirus exposure and HLA in healthy donors. Measured with immunoSEQ multiplex PCR; TCRdb has only the in-frame clones, and not every one. The sample records 180,000 or so clones, about 80% being singletons. Material: PBMCs. The receptors derive from a woman aged 45-59 years in good health and CMV-seronegative. Each CDR3 is given with its conserved first and last residue. A D gene is named only where the DNA matches it firmly. The size entry is marked missing in some rows and otherwise reads once, few, many or a size class.

v_gene: TRBV4-1; abundance: NA; d_gene: TRBD1; j_gene: TRBJ1-1; CDR3aa: CASSNRGRYTEAFF; CDR3nt: TGCGCCAGCAGCAACAGGGGGCGGTACACTGAAGCTTTCTTT
v_gene: TRBV9; abundance: NA; d_gene: TRBD2; j_gene: TRBJ2-1; CDR3aa: CASSGRPQGTSSYNEQFF; CDR3nt: TGTGCCAGCAGCGGACGTCCCCAAGGGACTAGCTCCTACAATGAGCAGTTCTTC
v_gene: TRBV23-1; abundance: NA; d_gene: NA; j_gene: TRBJ1-2; CDR3aa: CASSHRRGYTF; CDR3nt: TGCGCCAGCAGTCATAGGAGGGGCTACACCTTC
v_gene: TRBV19; abundance: NA; d_gene: NA; j_gene: TRBJ1-5; CDR3aa: CASSPSGKTRHQPQHF; CDR3nt: TGTGCCAGTAGTCCCTCCGGGAAAACCCGTCATCAGCCCCAGCATTTT
v_gene: TRBV4-1; abundance: NA; d_gene: NA; j_gene: TRBJ2-7; CDR3aa: CASSQDVAESPHEQYF; CDR3nt: TGCGCCAGCAGCCAAGATGTAGCCGAAAGTCCCCACGAGCAGTACTTC
v_gene: TRBV27; abundance: NA; d_gene: TRBD1; j_gene: TRBJ1-1; CDR3aa: CASSVQGAVGTEAFF; CDR3nt: TGTGCCAGCAGTGTACAGGGGGCGGTGGGAACTGAAGCTTTCTTT
v_gene: TRBV4-3; abundance: NA; d_gene: NA; j_gene: TRBJ2-7; CDR3aa: CASSQGRGDSYEQYF; CDR3nt: TGCGCCAGCAGTCAGGGGAGGGGGGACTCCTACGAGCAGTACTTC
v_gene: TRBV7-2; abundance: NA; d_gene: TRBD1; j_gene: TRBJ1-2; CDR3aa: CASSNRRAGGGGYTF; CDR3nt: TGTGCCAGCAGCAATCGTAGGGCAGGGGGCGGCGGCTACACCTTC
v_gene: TRBV4-3; abundance: NA; d_gene: TRBD2; j_gene: TRBJ2-7; CDR3aa: CASSQESAGIYEQYF; CDR3nt: TGCGCCAGCAGCCAAGAATCAGCGGGGATCTACGAGCAGTACTTC
v_gene: TRBV5-4; abundance: once; d_gene: NA; j_gene: TRBJ2-6; CDR3aa: CASSPAQGRGANVLTF; CDR3nt: TGTGCCAGCAGCCCAGCACAGGGACGGGGGGCCAACGTCCTGACTTTC
v_gene: TRBV18; abundance: NA; d_gene: NA; j_gene: TRBJ1-5; CDR3aa: CASSQQVSNQPQHF; CDR3nt: TGTGCCAGCTCACAACAGGTTAGCAATCAGCCCCAGCATTTT
v_gene: TRBV4-3; abundance: once; d_gene: NA; j_gene: TRBJ1-5; CDR3aa: CASSQDLVNQPQHF; CDR3nt: TGCGCCAGCAGCCAAGATCTTGTAAATCAGCCCCAGCATTTT
v_gene: TRBV6-6; abundance: few; d_gene: TRBD1; j_gene: TRBJ2-1; CDR3aa: CASSSQGTGSYNEQFF; CDR3nt: TGTGCCAGCAGTTCCCAAGGGACAGGGTCCTACAATGAGCAGTTCTTC
v_gene: TRBV15; abundance: NA; d_gene: TRBD1; j_gene: TRBJ2-7; CDR3aa: CATSRVVTGVYEQYF; CDR3nt: TGTGCCACCAGCAGAGTAGTCACAGGGGTTTACGAGCAGTACTTC
v_gene: TRBV10-3; abundance: NA; d_gene: NA; j_gene: TRBJ2-7; CDR3aa: CAISDGQGSFYEQYF; CDR3nt: TGTGCCATCAGTGATGGGCAGGGAAGCTTCTACGAGCAGTACTTC
v_gene: TRBV9; abundance: NA; d_gene: TRBD2; j_gene: TRBJ2-6; CDR3aa: CASSVGLAGSGANVLTF; CDR3nt: TGTGCCAGCAGCGTAGGACTAGCGGGCTCTGGGGCCAACGTCCTGACTTTC
v_gene: TRBV14; abundance: NA; d_gene: NA; j_gene: TRBJ1-2; CDR3aa: CASSQEPGFRNYGYTF; CDR3nt: TGTGCCAGCAGCCAAGAGCCAGGGTTCCGTAACTATGGCTACACCTTC
v_gene: TRBV19; abundance: NA; d_gene: TRBD1; j_gene: TRBJ1-1; CDR3aa: CASSEWDRGRAFF; CDR3nt: TGTGCCAGTAGTGAATGGGACAGGGGGCGAGCTTTCTTT
v_gene: TRBV9; abundance: NA; d_gene: TRBD2; j_gene: TRBJ2-3; CDR3aa: CASSAGGPPDTQYF; CDR3nt: TGTGCCAGCTCAGCGGGGGGGCCCCCAGATACGCAGTATTTT
v_gene: TRBV7-2; abundance: NA; d_gene: NA; j_gene: TRBJ2-2; CDR3aa: CASSLVIGELFF; CDR3nt: TGTGCCAGCAGCTTAGTAATCGGGGAGCTGTTTTTT
v_gene: TRBV5-6; abundance: NA; d_gene: TRBD1; j_gene: TRBJ1-6; CDR3aa: CASSSGTGVSPLHF; CDR3nt: TGTGCCAGCAGCTCAGGAACAGGGGTCTCACCCCTCCACTTT
v_gene: TRBV10-1; abundance: NA; d_gene: TRBD1; j_gene: TRBJ1-1; CDR3aa: CASYPGQLNTEAFF; CDR3nt: TGCGCCAGTTATCCGGGACAGCTGAACACTGAAGCTTTCTTT
v_gene: TRBV15; abundance: once; d_gene: TRBD1; j_gene: TRBJ2-7; CDR3aa: CATNLDRGPYEQYF; CDR3nt: TGTGCCACCAATCTGGACAGGGGGCCCTACGAGCAGTACTTC
v_gene: TRBV6-1; abundance: few; d_gene: TRBD1; j_gene: TRBJ1-2; CDR3aa: CASSEWDRDGGYTF; CDR3nt: TGTGCCAGCAGTGAATGGGACAGGGATGGAGGCTACACCTTC
v_gene: TRBV4-3; abundance: NA; d_gene: TRBD1; j_gene: TRBJ1-5; CDR3aa: CASSQDRGQNSNQPQHF; CDR3nt: TGCGCCAGCAGCCAAGACCGGGGACAGAATAGCAATCAGCCCCAGCATTTT
v_gene: TRBV18; abundance: once; d_gene: TRBD1; j_gene: TRBJ2-1; CDR3aa: CASSLVRQGINEQFF; CDR3nt: TGTGCCAGCTCACTCGTTCGACAGGGTATTAATGAGCAGTTCTTC
v_gene: TRBV19; abundance: NA; d_gene: NA; j_gene: TRBJ2-7; CDR3aa: CASGVLGGYEQYF; CDR3nt: TGTGCCAGTGGGGTTCTAGGGGGTTACGAGCAGTACTTC
v_gene: TRBV28; abundance: NA; d_gene: NA; j_gene: TRBJ1-2; CDR3aa: CASRDPGPGDPYGYTF; CDR3nt: TGTGCCAGCAGGGACCCGGGGCCAGGGGATCCCTATGGCTACACCTTC
v_gene: TRBV7-6; abundance: NA; d_gene: TRBD1; j_gene: TRBJ2-5; CDR3aa: CASSLGLWPGQGSGETQYF; CDR3nt: TGTGCCAGCAGCTTAGGATTGTGGCCGGGACAGGGTTCCGGGGAGACCCAGTACTTC
v_gene: TRBV6-4; abundance: NA; d_gene: TRBD2; j_gene: TRBJ2-1; CDR3aa: CASSDGLAGDEQFF; CDR3nt: TGTGCCAGCAGTGACGGACTAGCGGGAGATGAGCAGTTCTTC
v_gene: TRBV15; abundance: few; d_gene: TRBD1; j_gene: TRBJ1-3; CDR3aa: CATSRDLGTGRGNTIYF; CDR3nt: TGTGCCACCAGCAGAGATCTAGGGACAGGGAGGGGAAACACCATATATTTT
v_gene: TRBV27; abundance: NA; d_gene: NA; j_gene: TRBJ2-3; CDR3aa: CASSSPLTWTDTQYF; CDR3nt: TGTGCCAGCAGTTCCCCCTTGACATGGACAGATACGCAGTATTTT
v_gene: TRBV4-2; abundance: NA; d_gene: TRBD2; j_gene: TRBJ2-1; CDR3aa: CASSLVAGSYNEQFF; CDR3nt: TGTGCCAGCAGCCTGGTAGCGGGATCGTACAATGAGCAGTTCTTC
v_gene: TRBV7-3; abundance: NA; d_gene: TRBD2; j_gene: TRBJ2-1; CDR3aa: CASSPASGSSGEQFF; CDR3nt: TGTGCCAGCAGCCCAGCTAGCGGGAGTAGCGGTGAGCAGTTCTTC
v_gene: TRBV4-1; abundance: NA; d_gene: TRBD1; j_gene: TRBJ1-3; CDR3aa: CASSQDATGGRDTIYF; CDR3nt: TGCGCCAGCAGCCAAGATGCGACAGGGGGCCGTGACACCATATATTTT
v_gene: TRBV29-1; abundance: NA; d_gene: TRBD2; j_gene: TRBJ2-3; CDR3aa: CSVGGLAGGSADTQYF; CDR3nt: TGCAGCGTTGGGGGACTAGCGGGAGGGAGCGCAGATACGCAGTATTTT
v_gene: TRBV10-3; abundance: NA; d_gene: TRBD2; j_gene: TRBJ2-5; CDR3aa: CAISGTQVAGEQYF; CDR3nt: TGTGCCATCAGTGGCACTCAGGTAGCGGGGGAGCAGTACTTC
v_gene: TRBV6-6; abundance: NA; d_gene: TRBD1; j_gene: TRBJ1-1; CDR3aa: CASSTEGARNTEAFF; CDR3nt: TGTGCCAGCAGTACGGAGGGGGCACGGAACACTGAAGCTTTCTTT
v_gene: TRBV11-2; abundance: NA; d_gene: NA; j_gene: TRBJ2-3; CDR3aa: CASSLLGGWDTQYF; CDR3nt: TGTGCCAGCAGCTTACTCGGGGGTTGGGATACGCAGTATTTT
v_gene: TRBV11-2; abundance: NA; d_gene: NA; j_gene: TRBJ2-7; CDR3aa: CASSLHRASYEQYF; CDR3nt: TGTGCCAGCAGCTTACACAGAGCCTCCTACGAGCAGTACTTC
v_gene: TRBV7-3; abundance: NA; d_gene: NA; j_gene: TRBJ2-2; CDR3aa: CASSFLSSGELFF; CDR3nt: TGTGCCAGCAGCTTTTTGTCGTCCGGGGAGCTGTTTTTT
v_gene: TRBV7-2; abundance: NA; d_gene: NA; j_gene: TRBJ1-5; CDR3aa: CASSLTYSSQPQHF; CDR3nt: TGTGCCAGCAGCTTGACGTATTCTAGTCAGCCCCAGCATTTT
v_gene: TRBV7-2; abundance: NA; d_gene: NA; j_gene: TRBJ2-7; CDR3aa: CASSPGWGGTYEQYF; CDR3nt: TGTGCCAGCAGCCCAGGGTGGGGTGGAACCTACGAGCAGTACTTC
v_gene: TRBV28; abundance: NA; d_gene: NA; j_gene: TRBJ1-1; CDR3aa: CASMAWGGKATEAFF; CDR3nt: TGTGCCAGCATGGCGTGGGGAGGGAAGGCCACTGAAGCTTTCTTT
v_gene: TRBV2; abundance: few; d_gene: NA; j_gene: TRBJ1-2; CDR3aa: CASSDAGTSNGYTF; CDR3nt: TGTGCCAGCAGTGATGCCGGGACATCGAATGGCTACACCTTC
v_gene: TRBV10-3; abundance: NA; d_gene: NA; j_gene: TRBJ1-2; CDR3aa: CAISDGSQYYGYTF; CDR3nt: TGTGCCATCAGTGACGGTAGCCAGTACTATGGCTACACCTTC
v_gene: TRBV9; abundance: NA; d_gene: NA; j_gene: TRBJ1-3; CDR3aa: CAPQQGQRLLGNTIYF; CDR3nt: TGCGCCCCCCAACAGGGTCAACGCTTATTAGGAAACACCATATATTTT
v_gene: TRBV11-2; abundance: once; d_gene: NA; j_gene: TRBJ2-7; CDR3aa: CASSLGQASYEQYF; CDR3nt: TGTGCCAGCAGCTTAGGGCAGGCATCCTACGAGCAGTACTTC
v_gene: TRBV18; abundance: NA; d_gene: NA; j_gene: TRBJ2-7; CDR3aa: CASSRADRLHEQYF; CDR3nt: TGTGCCAGCTCACGGGCCGACAGGCTCCACGAGCAGTACTTC
v_gene: TRBV5-5; abundance: NA; d_gene: NA; j_gene: TRBJ2-2; CDR3aa: CASSLDRSNTGELFF; CDR3nt: TGTGCCAGCAGCTTGGACAGGTCGAACACCGGGGAGCTGTTTTTT
v_gene: TRBV28; abundance: NA; d_gene: TRBD1; j_gene: TRBJ2-2; CDR3aa: CASSSRQGAIAGELFF; CDR3nt: TGTGCCAGCAGTTCTAGACAGGGGGCGATCGCCGGGGAGCTGTTTTTT
v_gene: TRBV27; abundance: NA; d_gene: NA; j_gene: TRBJ1-1; CDR3aa: CASYKDRTNTEAFF; CDR3nt: TGTGCCAGCTATAAGGACAGAACAAACACTGAAGCTTTCTTT
v_gene: TRBV5-1; abundance: NA; d_gene: NA; j_gene: TRBJ2-1; CDR3aa: CASSLGGILEWEQFF; CDR3nt: TGCGCCAGCAGCTTGGGAGGGATCCTAGAATGGGAGCAGTTCTTC